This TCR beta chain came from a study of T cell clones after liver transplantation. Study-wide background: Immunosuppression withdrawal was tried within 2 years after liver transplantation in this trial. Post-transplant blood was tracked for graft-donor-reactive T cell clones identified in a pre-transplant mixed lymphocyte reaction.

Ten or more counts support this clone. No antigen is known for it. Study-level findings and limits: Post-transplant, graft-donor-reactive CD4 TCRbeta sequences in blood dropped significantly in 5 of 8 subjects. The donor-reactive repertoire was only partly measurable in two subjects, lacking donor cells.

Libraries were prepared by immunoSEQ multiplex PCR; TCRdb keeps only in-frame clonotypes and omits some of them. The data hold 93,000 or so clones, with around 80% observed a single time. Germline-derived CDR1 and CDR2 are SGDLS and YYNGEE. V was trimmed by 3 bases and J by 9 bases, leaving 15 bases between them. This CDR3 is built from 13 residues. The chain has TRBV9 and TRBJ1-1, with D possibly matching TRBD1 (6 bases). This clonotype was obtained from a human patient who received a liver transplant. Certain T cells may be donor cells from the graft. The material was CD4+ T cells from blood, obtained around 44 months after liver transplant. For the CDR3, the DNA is TGTGCCAGCAGCGGCCGGGACACTTCACAAGCTTTCTTT. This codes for CASSGRDTSQAFF.